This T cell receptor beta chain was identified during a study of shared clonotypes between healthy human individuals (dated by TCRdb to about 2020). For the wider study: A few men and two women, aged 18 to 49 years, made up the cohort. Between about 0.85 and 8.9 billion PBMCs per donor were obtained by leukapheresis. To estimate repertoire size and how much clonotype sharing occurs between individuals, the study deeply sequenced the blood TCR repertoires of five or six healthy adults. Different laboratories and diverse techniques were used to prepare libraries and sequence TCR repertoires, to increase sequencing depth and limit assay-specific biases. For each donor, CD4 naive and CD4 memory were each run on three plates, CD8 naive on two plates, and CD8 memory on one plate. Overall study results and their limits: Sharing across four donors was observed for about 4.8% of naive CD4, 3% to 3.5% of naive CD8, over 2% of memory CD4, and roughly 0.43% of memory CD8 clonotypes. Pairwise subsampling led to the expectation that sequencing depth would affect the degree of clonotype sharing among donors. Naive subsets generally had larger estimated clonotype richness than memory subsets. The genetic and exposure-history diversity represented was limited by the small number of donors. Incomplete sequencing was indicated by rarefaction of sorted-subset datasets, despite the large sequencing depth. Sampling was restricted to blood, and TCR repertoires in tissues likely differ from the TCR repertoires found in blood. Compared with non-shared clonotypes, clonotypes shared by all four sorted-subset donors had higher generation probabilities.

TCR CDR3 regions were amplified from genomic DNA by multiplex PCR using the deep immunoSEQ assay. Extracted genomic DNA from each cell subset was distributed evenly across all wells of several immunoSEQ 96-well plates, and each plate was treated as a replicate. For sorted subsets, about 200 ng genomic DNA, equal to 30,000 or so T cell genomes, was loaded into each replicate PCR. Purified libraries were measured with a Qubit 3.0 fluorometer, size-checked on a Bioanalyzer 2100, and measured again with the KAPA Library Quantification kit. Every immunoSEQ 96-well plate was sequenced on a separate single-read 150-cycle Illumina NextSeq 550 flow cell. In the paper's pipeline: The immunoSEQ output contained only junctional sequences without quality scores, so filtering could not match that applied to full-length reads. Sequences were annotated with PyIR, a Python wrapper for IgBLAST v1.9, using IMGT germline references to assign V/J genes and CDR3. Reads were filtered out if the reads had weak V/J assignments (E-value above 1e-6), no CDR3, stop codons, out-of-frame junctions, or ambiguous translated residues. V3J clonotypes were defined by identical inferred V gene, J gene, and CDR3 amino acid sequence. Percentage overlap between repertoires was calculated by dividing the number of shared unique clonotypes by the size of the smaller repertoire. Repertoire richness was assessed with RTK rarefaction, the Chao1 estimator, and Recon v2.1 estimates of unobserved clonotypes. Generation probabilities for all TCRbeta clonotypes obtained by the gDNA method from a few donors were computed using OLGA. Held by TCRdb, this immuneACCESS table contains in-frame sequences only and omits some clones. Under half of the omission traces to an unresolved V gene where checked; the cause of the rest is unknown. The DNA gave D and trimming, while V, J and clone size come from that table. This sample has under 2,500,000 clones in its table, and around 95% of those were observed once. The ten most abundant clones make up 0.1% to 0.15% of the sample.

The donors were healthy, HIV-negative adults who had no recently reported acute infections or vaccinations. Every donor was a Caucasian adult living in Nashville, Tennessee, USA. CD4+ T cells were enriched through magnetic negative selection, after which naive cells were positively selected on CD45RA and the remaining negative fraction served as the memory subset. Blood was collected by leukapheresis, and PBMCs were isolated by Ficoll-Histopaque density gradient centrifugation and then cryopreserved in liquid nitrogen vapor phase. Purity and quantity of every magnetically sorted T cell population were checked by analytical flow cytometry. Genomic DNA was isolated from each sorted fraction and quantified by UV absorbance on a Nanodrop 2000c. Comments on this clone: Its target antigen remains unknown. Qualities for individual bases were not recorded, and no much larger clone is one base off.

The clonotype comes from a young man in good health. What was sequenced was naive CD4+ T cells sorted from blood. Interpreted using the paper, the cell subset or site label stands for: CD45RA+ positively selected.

Read as DNA, the sequence is TGTGCCATCAGCCATATCGAAGGGGTTGGCACTGAAGCTTTCTTT. This sequence encodes CAISHIEGVGTEAFF. The rearrangement combines TRBV10-3 with TRBJ1-1; tentative D gene TRBD1, with 5 bases matching. Cut back by 6 bases and 4 bases, the V and J ends lie 18 bases apart. From cysteine to phenylalanine, the CDR3 is 15 amino acids long. The sequence is cut down to CDR3 DNA, 45 bases in frame from base 1. The germline V gene supplies CDR1 ENHRY and CDR2 SYGVKD.